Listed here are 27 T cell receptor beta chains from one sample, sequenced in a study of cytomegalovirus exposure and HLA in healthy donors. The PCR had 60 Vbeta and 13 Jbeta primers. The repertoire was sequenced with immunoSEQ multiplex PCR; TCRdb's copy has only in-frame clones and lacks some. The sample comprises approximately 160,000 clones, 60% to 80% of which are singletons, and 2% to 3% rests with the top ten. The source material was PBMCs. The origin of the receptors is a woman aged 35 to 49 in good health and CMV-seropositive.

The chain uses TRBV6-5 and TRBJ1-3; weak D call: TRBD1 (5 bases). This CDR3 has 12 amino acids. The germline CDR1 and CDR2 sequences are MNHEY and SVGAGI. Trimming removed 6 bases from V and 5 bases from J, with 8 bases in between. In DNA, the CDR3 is TGTGCCAGCAGCTCAGGGAGAAACACCATATATTTT. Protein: CASSSGRNTIYF.

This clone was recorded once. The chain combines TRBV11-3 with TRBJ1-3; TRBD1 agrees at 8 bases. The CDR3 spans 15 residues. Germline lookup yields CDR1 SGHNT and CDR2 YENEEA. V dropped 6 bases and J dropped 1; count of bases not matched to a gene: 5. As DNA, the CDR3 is TGTGCCAGCAGACCAGGGGGCGAGTCTGGAAACACCATATATTTT. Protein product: CASRPGGESGNTIYF. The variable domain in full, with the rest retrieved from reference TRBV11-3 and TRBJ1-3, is EAGVVQSPRYKIIEKKQPVAFWCNPISGHNTLYWYLQNLGQGPELLIRYENEEAVDDSQLPKDRFSAERLKGVDSTLKIQPAELGDSAVYLCASRPGGESGNTIYFGEGSWLTVV.

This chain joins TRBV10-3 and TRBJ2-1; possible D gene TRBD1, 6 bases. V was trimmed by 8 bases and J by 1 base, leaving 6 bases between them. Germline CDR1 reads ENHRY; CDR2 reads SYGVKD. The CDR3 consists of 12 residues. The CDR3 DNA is TGTGCCATCGGACAGTCCTACAATGAGCAGTTCTTC. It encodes CAIGQSYNEQFF.

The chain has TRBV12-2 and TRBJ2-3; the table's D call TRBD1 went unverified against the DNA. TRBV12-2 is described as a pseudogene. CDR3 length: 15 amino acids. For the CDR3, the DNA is TGTGCAAGTCGCCCCAGGGGGCGGATTCTAGATACGCAGTATTTT. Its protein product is CASRPRGRILDTQYF.

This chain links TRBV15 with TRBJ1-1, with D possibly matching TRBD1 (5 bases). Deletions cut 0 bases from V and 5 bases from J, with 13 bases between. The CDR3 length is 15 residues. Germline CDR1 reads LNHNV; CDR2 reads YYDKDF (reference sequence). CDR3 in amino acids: CATSRENRGATEAFF. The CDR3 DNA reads TGTGCCACCAGCAGAGAAAATAGGGGTGCAACTGAAGCTTTCTTT.

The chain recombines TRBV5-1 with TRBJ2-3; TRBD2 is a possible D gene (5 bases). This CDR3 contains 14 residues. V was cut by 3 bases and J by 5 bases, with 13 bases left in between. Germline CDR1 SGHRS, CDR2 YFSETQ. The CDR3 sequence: CASSWSGWEDTQYF. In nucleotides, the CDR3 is TGCGCCAGCAGCTGGTCGGGGTGGGAAGATACGCAGTATTTT.

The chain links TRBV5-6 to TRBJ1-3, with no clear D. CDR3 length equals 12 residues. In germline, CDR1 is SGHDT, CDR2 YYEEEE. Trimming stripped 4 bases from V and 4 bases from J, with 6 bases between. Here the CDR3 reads CASSVGGNTIYF. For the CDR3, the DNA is TGTGCCAGCAGCGTCGGGGGAAACACCATATATTTT.

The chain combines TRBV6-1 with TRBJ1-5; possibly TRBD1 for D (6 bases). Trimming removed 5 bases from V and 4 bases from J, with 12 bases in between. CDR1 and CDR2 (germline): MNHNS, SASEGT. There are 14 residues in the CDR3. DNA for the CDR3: TGTGCCAGCAGTCTCCGGGACATGAATCAGCCCCAGCATTTT. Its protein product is CASSLRDMNQPQHF.

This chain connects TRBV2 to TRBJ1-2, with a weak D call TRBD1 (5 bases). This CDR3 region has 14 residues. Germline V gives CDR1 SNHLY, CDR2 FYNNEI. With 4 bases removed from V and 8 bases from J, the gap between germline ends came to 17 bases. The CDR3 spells CASSVLTDSLGYTF. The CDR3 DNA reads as TGTGCCAGCAGTGTCCTAACAGACAGTTTAGGCTACACCTTC.

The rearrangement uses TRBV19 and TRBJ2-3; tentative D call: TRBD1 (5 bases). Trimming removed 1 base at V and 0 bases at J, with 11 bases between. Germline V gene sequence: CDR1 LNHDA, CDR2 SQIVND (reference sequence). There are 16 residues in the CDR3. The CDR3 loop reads CASSIGTQASTDTQYF. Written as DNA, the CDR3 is TGTGCCAGTAGTATAGGGACACAGGCCAGCACAGATACGCAGTATTTT.

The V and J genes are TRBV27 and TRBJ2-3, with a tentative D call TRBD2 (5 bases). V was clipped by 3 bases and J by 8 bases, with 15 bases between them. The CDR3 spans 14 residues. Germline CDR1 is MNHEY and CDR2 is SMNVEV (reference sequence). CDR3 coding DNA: TGTGCCAGCAGTTTTTCCTCCCGGGATCGTACGCAGTATTTT. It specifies CASSFSSRDRTQYF.

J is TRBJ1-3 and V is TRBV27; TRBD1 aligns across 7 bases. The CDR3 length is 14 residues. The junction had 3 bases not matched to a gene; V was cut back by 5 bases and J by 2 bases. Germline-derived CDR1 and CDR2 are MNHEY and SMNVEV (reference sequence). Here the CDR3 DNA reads TGTGCCAGCAGTCTTCAGGGGGCTGGAAACACCATATATTTT. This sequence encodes CASSLQGAGNTIYF.

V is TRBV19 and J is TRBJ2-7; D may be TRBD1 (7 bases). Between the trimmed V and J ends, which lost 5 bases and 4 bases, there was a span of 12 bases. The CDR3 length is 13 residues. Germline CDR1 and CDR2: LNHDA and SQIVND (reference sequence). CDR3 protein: CASSGQGGYEQYF. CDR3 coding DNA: TGTGCCAGTAGTGGCCAGGGGGGATACGAGCAGTACTTC. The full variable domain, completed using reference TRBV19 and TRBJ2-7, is DGGITQSPKYLFRKEGQNVTLSCEQNLNHDAMYWYRQDPGQGLRLIYYSQIVNDFQKGDIAEGYSVSREKKESFPLTVTSAQKNPTAFYLCASSGQGGYEQYFGPGTRLTVT.

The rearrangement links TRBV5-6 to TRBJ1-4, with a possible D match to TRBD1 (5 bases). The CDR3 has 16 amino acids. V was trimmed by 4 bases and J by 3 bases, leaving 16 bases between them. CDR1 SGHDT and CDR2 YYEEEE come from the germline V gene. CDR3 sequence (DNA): TGTGCCAGCAGCCGTAGGACACCCGCAGCTAATGAAAAACTGTTTTTT. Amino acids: CASSRRTPAANEKLFF.

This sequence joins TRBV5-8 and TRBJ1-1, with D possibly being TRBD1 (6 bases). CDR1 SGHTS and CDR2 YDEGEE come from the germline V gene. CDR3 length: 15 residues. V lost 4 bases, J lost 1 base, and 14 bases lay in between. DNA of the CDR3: TGTGCCAGCAGCCCGAGACAGGTTAGGAACACTGAAGCTTTCTTT. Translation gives CASSPRQVRNTEAFF.

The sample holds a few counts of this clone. CDR3 sequence: CASSLVRANTGELFF. The CDR3 DNA follows: TGTGCCAGCAGCTTAGTCAGGGCAAACACCGGGGAGCTGTTTTTT. This chain links TRBV11-2 with TRBJ2-2, with D possibly being TRBD1 (5 bases). Trimming took off 1 base at V and 2 bases at J, with 8 bases between the two ends. The CDR3 has 15 amino acids. Germline assignment: CDR1 SGHAT and CDR2 FQNNGV.

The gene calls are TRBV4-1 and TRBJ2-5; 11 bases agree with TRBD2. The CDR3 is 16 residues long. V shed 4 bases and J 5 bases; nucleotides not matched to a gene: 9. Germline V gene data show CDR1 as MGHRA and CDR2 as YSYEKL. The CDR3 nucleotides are TGCGCCAGCAGCCCGCAGCCTGCTAGCGGGAGGGAGACCCAGTACTTC. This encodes CASSPQPASGRETQYF.

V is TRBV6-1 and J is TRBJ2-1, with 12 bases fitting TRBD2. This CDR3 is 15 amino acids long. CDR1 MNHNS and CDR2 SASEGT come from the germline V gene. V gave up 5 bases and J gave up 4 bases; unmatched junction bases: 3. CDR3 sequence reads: CASSPGLAGYNEQFF. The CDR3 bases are TGTGCCAGCAGTCCCGGACTAGCGGGATACAATGAGCAGTTCTTC.

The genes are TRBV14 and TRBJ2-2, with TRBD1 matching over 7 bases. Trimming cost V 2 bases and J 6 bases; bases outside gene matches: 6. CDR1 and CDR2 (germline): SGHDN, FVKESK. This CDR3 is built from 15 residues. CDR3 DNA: TGTGCCAGCAGCCAATTACAGGGGCGGGCCGGGGAGCTGTTTTTT. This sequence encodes CASSQLQGRAGELFF.

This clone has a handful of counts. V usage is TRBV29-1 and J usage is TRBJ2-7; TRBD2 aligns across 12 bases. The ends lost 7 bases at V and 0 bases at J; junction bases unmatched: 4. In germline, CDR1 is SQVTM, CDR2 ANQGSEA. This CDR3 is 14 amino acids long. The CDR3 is CSAMTSGSSYEQYF. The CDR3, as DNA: TGCAGCGCAATGACTAGCGGGAGCTCCTACGAGCAGTACTTC.

The CDR3 sequence is CASSASSANSGNTIYF. CDR3 DNA: TGTGCCAGCAGTGCATCGTCAGCGAACTCTGGAAACACCATATATTTT. The chain employs TRBV6-1 and TRBJ1-3; no clear D gene. Germline CDR1 is MNHNS and CDR2 is SASEGT. This CDR3 is 16 amino acids long. V was clipped by 4 bases and J by 0 bases, with 13 bases between them.

CDR3 DNA sequence: TGTGCCAGTAGCGCGGGCGGGACAGGGTCGAAATGGAAACAAGAGACCCAGTACTTC. Encoded protein: CASSAGGTGSKWKQETQYF. This chain links TRBV19 with TRBJ2-5, with 9 bases fitting TRBD1. With V trimmed by 6 bases and J by 2 bases, 19 bases remained unmatched. Germline CDR1 is LNHDA and CDR2 is SQIVND (reference sequence). CDR3 length equals 19 residues.

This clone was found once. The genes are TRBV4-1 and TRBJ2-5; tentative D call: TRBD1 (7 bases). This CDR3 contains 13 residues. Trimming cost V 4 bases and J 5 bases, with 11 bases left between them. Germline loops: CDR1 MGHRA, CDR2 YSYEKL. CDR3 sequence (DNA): TGCGCCAGCAGCCCGCAGGGGGGTGAGACCCAGTACTTC. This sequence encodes CASSPQGGETQYF.

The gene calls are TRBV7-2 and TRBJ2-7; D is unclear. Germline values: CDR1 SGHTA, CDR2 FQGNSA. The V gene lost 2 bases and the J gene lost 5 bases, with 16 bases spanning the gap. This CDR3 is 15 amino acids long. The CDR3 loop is CASSLFVTLADEQYF. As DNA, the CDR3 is TGTGCCAGCAGCTTATTTGTGACTTTGGCGGACGAGCAGTACTTC.

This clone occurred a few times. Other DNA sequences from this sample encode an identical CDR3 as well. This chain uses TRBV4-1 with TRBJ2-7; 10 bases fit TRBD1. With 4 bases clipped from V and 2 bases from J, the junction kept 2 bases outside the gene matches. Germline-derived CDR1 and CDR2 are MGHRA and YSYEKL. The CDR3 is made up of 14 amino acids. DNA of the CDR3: TGCGCCAGCAGCCGTGGACAGGGGGCCTACGAGCAGTACTTC. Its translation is CASSRGQGAYEQYF.

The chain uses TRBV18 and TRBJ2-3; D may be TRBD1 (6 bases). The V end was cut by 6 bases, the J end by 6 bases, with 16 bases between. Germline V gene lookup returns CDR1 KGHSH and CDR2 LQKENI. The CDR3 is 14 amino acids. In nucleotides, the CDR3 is TGTGCCAGCTCCCCGGGAAGGGGGTCCGATACGCAGTATTTT. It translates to CASSPGRGSDTQYF.

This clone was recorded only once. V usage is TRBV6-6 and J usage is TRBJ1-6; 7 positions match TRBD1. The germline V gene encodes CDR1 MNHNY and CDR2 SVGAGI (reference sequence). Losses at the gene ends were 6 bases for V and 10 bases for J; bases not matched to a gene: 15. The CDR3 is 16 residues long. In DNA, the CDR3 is TGTGCCAGCAGCCTGACAGGGAAAAAGGAGGGCTCACCCCTCCACTTT. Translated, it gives CASSLTGKKEGSPLHF.